What follows is one T cell receptor (beta chain) and its context. Its cognate antigen is unknown. This sample was taken from a study of CD8+ T cells in alopecia areata. Findings and caveats of the study: Resident alphabeta T-cell populations of normal skin are likewise subject to sequencing in scalp samples. Higher clonality and more expanded CD8+ clones appeared in lesional than normal scalp.

The treatment is: oral pan-JAK inhibitor, 5-10 mg twice daily. Germline values: CDR1 KGHSH, CDR2 LQKENI. The CDR3 is 13 amino acids. The V and J ends lost 3 bases and 4 bases, in that order; junction bases with no gene match: 3. Extracted RNA was reverse transcribed, and the resulting cDNA served as sequencing template. Sequenced by immunoSEQ multiplex PCR; TCRdb stores in-frame clones only, minus some. This table has 93,000 or so clones, over 75% appearing once. This material consisted of CD8+ T cells sorted from blood, taken around week 30, from a patient treated with tofacitinib. The chain combines TRBV18 with TRBJ2-7; 7 bases are a match to TRBD2. This clonotype originated in a human donor with alopecia areata. The CDR3 DNA is TGTGCCAGCTCACCGTCGGGGGGTTACGAGCAGTACTTC. Protein sequence: CASSPSGGYEQYF. The full variable domain, with the rest looked up from reference TRBV18 and TRBJ2-7, is NAGVMQNPRHLVRRRGQEARLRCSPMKGHSHVYWYRQLPEEGLKFMVYLQKENIIDESGMPKERFSAEFPKEGPSILRIQQVVRGDSAAYFCASSPSGGYEQYFGPGTRLTVT.